One and the same sample provided the 3 T cell receptor beta chains below, sequenced in a study of Graves' ophthalmopathy and Graves' hyperthyroidism. From RNA, the CDR3 regions of TCR beta chains were amplified and sequenced. A first-round RT-PCR used HTBI primers, followed by a second-round multiplex PCR. One entry per CDR3 protein, called by TCRdb with MiXCR from the multiplex PCR reads. The sample has more than 550,000 distinct CDR3 sequences; approximately 39% are singletons. The sample consisted of peripheral blood. Receptors originate from an adult man with Graves' ophthalmopathy.

This clonotype was seen a single time. The V call is TRBV9, the J call TRBJ1-2, with 7 bases identical to TRBD1. CDR3 length equals 18 residues. The germline V gene has CDR1 SGDLS and CDR2 YYNGEE. V dropped 5 bases and J dropped 0; count of bases not matched to a gene: 16. This chain's CDR3 is CASSEQLGGGASNYGYTF. In DNA, the CDR3 is TGTGCCAGCAGTGAACAACTCGGAGGGGGCGCGTCTAACTATGGCTACACCTTC.

The V and J genes are TRBV5-1 and TRBJ2-7, with unresolved D. The CDR3 is 14 amino acids. CDR1 is SGHRS, CDR2 YFSETQ, per germline. V dropped 0 bases and J dropped 2 bases, with 9 bases sitting between them. This CDR3 reads CASSLVGIPYEQYF. Written as DNA, the CDR3 is TGCGCCAGCAGCTTGGTTGGGATTCCCTACGAGCAGTACTTC. The entire variable domain, with the rest obtained from reference TRBV5-1 and TRBJ2-7, is as follows: KAGVTQTPRYLIKTRGQQVTLSCSPISGHRSVSWYQQTPGQGLQFLFEYFSETQRNKGNFPGRFSGRQFSNSRSEMNVSTLELGDSALYLCASSLVGIPYEQYFGPGTRLTVT.

In the case of this clonotype: A clone one base away is much larger, so this may be a read error. This CDR3 is CSVTRDSISYEQYF. In DNA form, the CDR3 reads TGCAGTGTTACCCGGGACAGCATCTCCTACGAGCAGTACTTC. This chain uses TRBV29-1 with TRBJ2-7; 7 nucleotides match TRBD1. The length of the CDR3 is 14 residues. The germline CDR1 and CDR2 sequences are SQVTM and ANQGSEA.